A selection of T cell receptor beta chains follows, all from one sample in a study of post-analysis software for immune sequencing data. TCRdb re-called the PCR reads with MiXCR, one entry per CDR3 protein. Counted here are some 160,000 distinct CDR3 sequences, roughly 34% occurring once; the ten biggest clones make up approximately 30%. Source: blood, taken after autologous hematopoietic stem cell transplantation. The receptor source for this set is a girl aged 5-17 years with multiple sclerosis. Each CDR3 is given without its conserved first and last residue.

len: 10; v_gene: TRBV20-1; j_gene: TRBJ2-5; CDR3aa: SASGFQETQY
len: 20; v_gene: TRBV28; j_gene: TRBJ2-4; CDR3aa: ASSPPSPGFVVGDVAKNIQY
len: 15; v_gene: TRBV20-1; j_gene: TRBJ2-7; CDR3aa: SAPNRPGALNSYEQY
len: 12; v_gene: TRBV7-2; j_gene: TRBJ2-5; CDR3aa: ASTRTRVAETQY
len: 14; v_gene: TRBV20-1; j_gene: TRBJ1-5; CDR3aa: SARDLDGGLNQPQH
len: 16; v_gene: TRBV20-1; j_gene: TRBJ1-3; CDR3aa: SARDRENRFLSGNTIY
len: 13; v_gene: TRBV12-3/TRBV12-4; j_gene: TRBJ1-6; CDR3aa: ASSFQGLANSPLH
len: 15; v_gene: TRBV6-1; j_gene: TRBJ2-1; CDR3aa: ASSEIGLADTYNEQF
len: 14; v_gene: TRBV5-1; j_gene: TRBJ2-3; CDR3aa: ASSSLGTLSTDAQY
len: 12; v_gene: TRBV20-1; j_gene: TRBJ1-1; CDR3aa: SPHQPRLNTEAF
len: 17; v_gene: TRBV11-3; j_gene: TRBJ2-5; CDR3aa: ASSLDERTSGSLSYGQY
len: 13; v_gene: TRBV28; j_gene: TRBJ2-5; CDR3aa: ASSLGGWREETQY
len: 13; v_gene: TRBV25-1; j_gene: TRBJ2-3; CDR3aa: ASSESERSTDTQY
len: 13; v_gene: TRBV6-6; j_gene: TRBJ1-2; CDR3aa: ASATGGRSLYGYT
len: 12; v_gene: TRBV20-1; j_gene: TRBJ2-7; CDR3aa: SASLREIGYEQY
len: 9; v_gene: TRBV12-3/TRBV12-4; j_gene: TRBJ2-1; CDR3aa: ASSFGTVSF
len: 11; v_gene: TRBV29-1; j_gene: TRBJ2-3; CDR3aa: SVHRAPMDTQY
len: 11; v_gene: TRBV7-9; j_gene: TRBJ1-2; CDR3aa: ASSSTGPYGYT
len: 13; v_gene: TRBV6-2/TRBV6-3; j_gene: TRBJ2-2; CDR3aa: AGSWRAANTGELF
len: 13; v_gene: TRBV5-1; j_gene: TRBJ2-3; CDR3aa: ASSLDGGSTDTQY
len: 12; v_gene: TRBV29-1; j_gene: TRBJ1-2; CDR3aa: SEKRDGLLYGYT
len: 13; v_gene: TRBV12-3/TRBV12-4; j_gene: TRBJ1-3; CDR3aa: ASSLSGHSGNTIY
len: 15; v_gene: TRBV5-1; j_gene: TRBJ2-7; CDR3aa: ASSLEGFAGSSYEQY
len: 14; v_gene: TRBV20-1; j_gene: TRBJ2-1; CDR3aa: SARDLAGGTPHEQF
len: 11; v_gene: TRBV20-1; j_gene: TRBJ2-4; CDR3aa: SAEREAKNIQY
len: 11; v_gene: TRBV6-9; j_gene: TRBJ2-5; CDR3aa: ASSPAEQETQY
len: 10; v_gene: TRBV20-1; j_gene: TRBJ2-5; CDR3aa: SARRTQETQY
len: 13; v_gene: TRBV6-5; j_gene: TRBJ1-4; CDR3aa: ASSYQATGAEKLF
len: 12; v_gene: TRBV7-9; j_gene: TRBJ1-1; CDR3aa: ASRGQGKNTEAF
len: 12; v_gene: TRBV7-9; j_gene: TRBJ2-1; CDR3aa: ASSSGPRVSEQF
len: 12; v_gene: TRBV7-2; j_gene: TRBJ1-2; CDR3aa: ASSIETGGYGYT
len: 11; v_gene: TRBV28; j_gene: TRBJ1-1; CDR3aa: ASRLQGNTEAF
len: 17; v_gene: TRBV27; j_gene: TRBJ2-1; CDR3aa: ASSPSGVWSGGRDNGQF
len: 13; v_gene: TRBV20-1; j_gene: TRBJ2-3; CDR3aa: SARDWGSLGDTQY
len: 11; v_gene: TRBV7-2; j_gene: TRBJ2-3; CDR3aa: ASSLAKTDTQY
len: 11; v_gene: TRBV6-6; j_gene: NA; CDR3aa: ASSYGEVNEQY
len: 12; v_gene: TRBV20-1; j_gene: TRBJ2-7; CDR3aa: SANPMGQVNEQY
len: 16; v_gene: TRBV9; j_gene: TRBJ2-5; CDR3aa: ASSVGRLAATHQETQY
len: 10; v_gene: TRBV5-6; j_gene: TRBJ1-1; CDR3aa: ASSLGRTEAF
len: 11; v_gene: TRBV3-1; j_gene: TRBJ1-4; CDR3aa: ASSLVDNEKLF